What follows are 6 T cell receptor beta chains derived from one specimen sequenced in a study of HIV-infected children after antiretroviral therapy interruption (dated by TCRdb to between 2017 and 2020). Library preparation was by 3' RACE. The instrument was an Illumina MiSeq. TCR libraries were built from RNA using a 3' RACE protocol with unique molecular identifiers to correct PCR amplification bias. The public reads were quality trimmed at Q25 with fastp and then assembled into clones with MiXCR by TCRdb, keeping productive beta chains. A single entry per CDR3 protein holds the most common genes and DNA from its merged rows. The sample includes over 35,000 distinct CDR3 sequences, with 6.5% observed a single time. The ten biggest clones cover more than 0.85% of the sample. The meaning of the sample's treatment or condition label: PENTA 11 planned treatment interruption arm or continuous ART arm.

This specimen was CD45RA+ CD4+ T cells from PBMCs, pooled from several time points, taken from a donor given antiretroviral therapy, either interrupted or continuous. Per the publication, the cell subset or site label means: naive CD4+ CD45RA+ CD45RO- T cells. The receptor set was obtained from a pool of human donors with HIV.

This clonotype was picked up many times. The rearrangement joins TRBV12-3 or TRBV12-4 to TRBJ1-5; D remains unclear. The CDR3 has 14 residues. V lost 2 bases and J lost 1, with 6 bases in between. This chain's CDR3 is CASSLRGSNQPQHF. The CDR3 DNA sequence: TGTGCCAGCAGTTTACGGGGAAGCAATCAGCCCCAGCATTTT.

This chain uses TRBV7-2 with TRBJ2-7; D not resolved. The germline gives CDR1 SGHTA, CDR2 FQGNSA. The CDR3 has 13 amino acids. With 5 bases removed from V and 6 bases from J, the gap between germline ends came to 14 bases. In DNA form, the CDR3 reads TGTGCCAGCAGCCCGGGTGGTTCGGGCGAGCAGTACTTC. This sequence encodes CASSPGGSGEQYF.

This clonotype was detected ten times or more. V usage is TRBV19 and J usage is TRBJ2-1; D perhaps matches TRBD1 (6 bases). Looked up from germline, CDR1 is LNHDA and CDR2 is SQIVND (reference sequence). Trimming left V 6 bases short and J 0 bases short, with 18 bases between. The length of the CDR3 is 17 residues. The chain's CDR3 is CASRDRDKVLSYNEQFF. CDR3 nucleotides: TGTGCCAGTAGAGACCGGGACAAAGTTCTCTCCTACAATGAGCAGTTCTTC.

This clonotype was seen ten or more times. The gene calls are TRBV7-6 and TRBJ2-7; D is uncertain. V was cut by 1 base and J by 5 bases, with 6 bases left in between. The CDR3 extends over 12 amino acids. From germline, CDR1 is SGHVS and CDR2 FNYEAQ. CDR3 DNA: TGTGCCAGCAGCTTAGATGTCAACGAGCAGTACTTC. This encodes CASSLDVNEQYF.

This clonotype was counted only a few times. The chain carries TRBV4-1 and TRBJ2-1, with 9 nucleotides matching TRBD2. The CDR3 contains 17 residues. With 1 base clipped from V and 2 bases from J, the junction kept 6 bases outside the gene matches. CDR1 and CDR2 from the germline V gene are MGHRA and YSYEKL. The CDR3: CASSQGLAGPPYNEQFF. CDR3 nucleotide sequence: TGCGCCAGCAGCCAAGGCCTAGCGGGACCACCCTACAATGAGCAGTTCTTC.

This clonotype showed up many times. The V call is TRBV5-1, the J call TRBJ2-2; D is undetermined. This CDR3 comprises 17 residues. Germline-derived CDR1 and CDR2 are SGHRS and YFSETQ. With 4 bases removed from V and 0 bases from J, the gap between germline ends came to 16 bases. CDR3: CASSQNVRLSNTGELFF. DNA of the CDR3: TGCGCCAGCAGCCAGAACGTCCGGCTGTCGAACACCGGGGAGCTGTTTTTT. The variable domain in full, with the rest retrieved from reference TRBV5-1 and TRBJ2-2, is KAGVTQTPRYLIKTRGQQVTLSCSPISGHRSVSWYQQTPGQGLQFLFEYFSETQRNKGNFPGRFSGRQFSNSRSEMNVSTLELGDSALYLCASSQNVRLSNTGELFFGEGSRLTVL.